This record covers a single TCR beta chain. The table lists this clonotype with a few counts. The antigen this receptor binds is unknown. No much larger clone exists at a distance of one base, and base qualities are not known. This entry comes from a study of post-analysis software for immune sequencing data (dated by TCRdb to about 2015). A note on the overall study: Relapsing-remitting, secondary progressive and progressive-relapsing multiple sclerosis were recorded as disease courses, and subtype annotation was lacking for some patients. Patient repertoires were compared against around twelve previously published healthy control repertoires from donors aged about 6 to 27 years. A subset of samples was prepared in parallel using single-end sample barcoding, then pooled and co-amplified after Illumina adapter ligation.

V is clipped by 7 bases and J by 4 bases, and the sequence between their germline boundaries is 10 bases long. As encoded in the germline V gene, CDR1 is SNHLY while CDR2 is FYNNEI. The CDR3, from cysteine to phenylalanine, totals 13 residues. Only CDR3 DNA is held: 39 bases, read in frame from base 1. Library prep was done by PCR. Instrument used: Illumina HiSeq 2500. Unique molecular identifiers were incorporated into TCR beta cDNA libraries to reduce PCR and sequencing biases. Approximately 500,000 cDNA molecules were obtained for every 1 to 10 million input T cells, so each molecule roughly corresponded to one T cell. The patient libraries were prepared and sequenced with the same protocol used for the earlier healthy control dataset. Within a given batch, samples were prepared together, multiplexed and sequenced on the same HiSeq lane. The study's processing was this. MIGEC handled the raw barcoded reads, throwing out single-read molecular identifier groups before consensus assembly and CDR3 extraction. Clonotype tables were post-analysed with VDJtools, and diversity was normalized by down-sampling all datasets to the smallest sample size. To correct batch-related cross-sample contamination, repertoire overlap clustering matched CDR3 amino acid sequences but not nucleotide sequences. TCRdb reworked the public reads: Q25 trimming with fastp, MiXCR clone assembly, productive beta chains retained. Every entry covers one CDR3 protein and lists the most common genes and DNA from its rows. These V and J calls are TCRdb output, not the study's own analysis. The sample table holds roughly 700,000 distinct CDR3 sequences, of which approximately 30% were seen once. The ten largest clones represent around 0.6% of the sample.

TCR beta repertoires were profiled from peripheral blood of roughly twelve young patients with multiple sclerosis to demonstrate the VDJtools post-analysis software. The multiple sclerosis patients were children and adolescents between about 6 and 16 years of age. The study at large found these results: The multiple sclerosis patient group was slightly younger than the control group. When samples were clustered directly using the F measure, samples prepared in the same batch co-clustered strongly, which prompted a batch-effect correction. Significantly higher frequencies in patients than in controls were found for roughly 5 TRBV segments, including TRBV5-6, TRBV5-1 and TRBV20-1. Significantly lower normalized Chao1 diversity was found in multiple sclerosis patients than in controls, suggesting substantial peripheral T-cell clonal expansion.

This receptor was obtained from a girl aged 10 to 17 with multiple sclerosis. The V gene is TRBV2 and the J gene is TRBJ1-4, with the D segment identity uncertain. The sequencing sample was made of blood. The CDR3 region: CASNRQRNEKLFF. The DNA is TGTGCCAGCAATAGGCAGCGTAATGAAAAACTGTTTTTT.